Listed here are 2 T cell receptor beta chains from one sample, sequenced in a study of blood T cell repertoires in COVID-19. Generated by immunoSEQ multiplex PCR, the TCRdb table keeps only in-frame clones and is missing some. The sample has 150,000 to 200,000 clones; 86% are singletons. The sequencing sample was made of peripheral blood. Receptors were obtained from a man aged 18 to 30 with acute or convalescent COVID-19.

The genes are TRBV10-3 and TRBJ1-6; 7 nucleotides line up with TRBD1. The V gene end was trimmed by 5 bases and the J gene end by 6 bases; junction bases not matched to a gene: 10. Germline values: CDR1 ENHRY, CDR2 SYGVKD. The CDR3 runs to 16 residues. The CDR3 is CAISKGTAHLNSPLHF. The CDR3 DNA reads as TGTGCCATCAGTAAAGGGACAGCCCACCTTAATTCACCCCTCCACTTT.

The genes are TRBV28 and TRBJ2-3, with D possibly being TRBD1 (6 bases). V was trimmed by 6 bases and J by 4 bases, leaving 29 bases between them. Per the germline V gene, CDR1 is MDHEN and CDR2 is SYDVKM. The CDR3 runs 19 residues. CDR3 in DNA: TGTGCCAGCAGCTCACCATTCTCACAGGGCTCTGATTTTTCAGATACGCAGTATTTT. This sequence encodes CASSSPFSQGSDFSDTQYF.